The T cell receptor (beta chain) under discussion was sequenced for a study of PD-1 and CTLA-4 blockade in melanoma (dated by TCRdb to the early 2020s). Looking at the study overall: In patients with melanoma, the study measured the effects of PD-1 blockade versus CTLA-4 blockade on the melanoma-reactive CD8 T cell response.

The library relied on the immunoSEQ multiplex PCR assay. TCRdb re-hosts the immuneACCESS table, in-frame sequences only. Its copies lack some clones; in the studies checked, an unresolved V gene accounts for under half of them, and the cause for the rest is not known. The sample contains roughly 30,000 clones, approximately 90% of them found a single time. Roughly 9% of the sample is in the top ten clones. CDR1 and CDR2 were assigned from the germline V gene as MGHRA and YSYEKL. Trimmed from V: 3 bases; trimmed from J: 0 bases; junction bases lacking a gene match: 6. Including the terminal cysteine and phenylalanine, the CDR3 comprises 16 residues. Just CDR3 DNA is preserved here, 48 bases in frame from base 1. As to this clone: The clone's antigen remains unknown. Base qualities were left out, and no much larger clone turns up one base away.

This clonotype was sampled from a human donor with melanoma. The specimen comprised CD8+ T cells from peripheral blood, sampled from a patient given anti-PD-1 treatment. Here the chain combines TRBV4-1 and TRBJ2-7, with 9 central nucleotides matching TRBD1. This receptor has the CDR3 CASSQVQGAPSYEQYF. The bases read TGCGCCAGCAGCCAGGTACAGGGGGCACCCTCCTACGAGCAGTACTTC.